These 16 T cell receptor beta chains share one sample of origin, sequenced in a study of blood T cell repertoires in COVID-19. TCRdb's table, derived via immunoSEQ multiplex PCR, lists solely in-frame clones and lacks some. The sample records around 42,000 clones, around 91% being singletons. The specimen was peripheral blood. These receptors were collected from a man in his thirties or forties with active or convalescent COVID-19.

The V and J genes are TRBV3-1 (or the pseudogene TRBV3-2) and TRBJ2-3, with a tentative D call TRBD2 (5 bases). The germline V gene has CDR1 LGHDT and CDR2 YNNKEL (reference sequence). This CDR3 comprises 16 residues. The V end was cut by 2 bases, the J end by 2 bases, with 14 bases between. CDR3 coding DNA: TGTGCCAGCAGCCAAAGAGGAGCGGTCCACACAGATACGCAGTATTTT. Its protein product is CASSQRGAVHTDTQYF.

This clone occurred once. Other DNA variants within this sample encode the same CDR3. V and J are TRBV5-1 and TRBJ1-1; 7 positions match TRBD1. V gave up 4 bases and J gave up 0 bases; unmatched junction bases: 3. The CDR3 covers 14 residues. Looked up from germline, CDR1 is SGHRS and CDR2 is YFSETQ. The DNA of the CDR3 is TGCGCCAGCAGCCCTGGACAGGTGAACACTGAAGCTTTCTTT. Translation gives CASSPGQVNTEAFF.

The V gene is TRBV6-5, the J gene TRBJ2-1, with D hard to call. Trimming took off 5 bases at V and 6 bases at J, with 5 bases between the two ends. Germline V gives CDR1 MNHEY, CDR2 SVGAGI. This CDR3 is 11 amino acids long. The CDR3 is CASSPFNEQFF. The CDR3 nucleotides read TGTGCCAGCAGTCCCTTCAATGAGCAGTTCTTC.

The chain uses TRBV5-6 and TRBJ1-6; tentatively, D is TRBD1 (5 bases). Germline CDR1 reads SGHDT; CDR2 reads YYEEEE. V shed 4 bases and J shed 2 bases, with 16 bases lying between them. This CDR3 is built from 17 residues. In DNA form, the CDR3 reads TGTGCCAGCAGCGAGTCAAGGGGATATCCCTATAATTCACCCCTCCACTTT. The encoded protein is CASSESRGYPYNSPLHF.

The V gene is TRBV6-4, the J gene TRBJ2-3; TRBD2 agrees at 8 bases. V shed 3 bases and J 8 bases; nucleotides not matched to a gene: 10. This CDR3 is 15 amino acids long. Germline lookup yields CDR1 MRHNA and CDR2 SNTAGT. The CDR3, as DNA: TGTGCCAGCAGTGAGGGCTATTCGGGAGGGGGTACGCAGTATTTT. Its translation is CASSEGYSGGGTQYF.

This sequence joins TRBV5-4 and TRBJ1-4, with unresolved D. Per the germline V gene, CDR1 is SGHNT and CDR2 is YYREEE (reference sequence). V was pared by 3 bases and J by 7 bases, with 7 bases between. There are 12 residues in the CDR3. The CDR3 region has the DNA TGTGCCAGCAGCTCCTACAGTGAAAAACTGTTTTTT. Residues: CASSSYSEKLFF.

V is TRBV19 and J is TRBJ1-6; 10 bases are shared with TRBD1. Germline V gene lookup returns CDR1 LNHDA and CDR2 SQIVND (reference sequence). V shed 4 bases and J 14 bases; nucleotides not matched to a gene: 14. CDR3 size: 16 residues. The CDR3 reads CASSSRDRGLRRTLHF. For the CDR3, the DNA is TGTGCCAGTAGTAGCCGGGACAGGGGCCTTCGGAGAACCCTCCACTTT.

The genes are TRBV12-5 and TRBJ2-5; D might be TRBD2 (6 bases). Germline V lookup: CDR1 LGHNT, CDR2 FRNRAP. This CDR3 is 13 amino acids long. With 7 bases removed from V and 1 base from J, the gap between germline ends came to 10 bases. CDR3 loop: CASDRGFQETQYF. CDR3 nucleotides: TGTGCTAGTGACCGGGGGTTCCAAGAGACCCAGTACTTC.

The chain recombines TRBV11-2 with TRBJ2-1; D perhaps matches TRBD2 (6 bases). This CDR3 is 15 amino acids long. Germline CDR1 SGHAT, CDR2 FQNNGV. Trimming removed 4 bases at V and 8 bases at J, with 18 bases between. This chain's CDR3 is CASSSPFTGVDEQFF. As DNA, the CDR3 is TGTGCCAGCAGCTCCCCTTTTACGGGAGTCGATGAGCAGTTCTTC.

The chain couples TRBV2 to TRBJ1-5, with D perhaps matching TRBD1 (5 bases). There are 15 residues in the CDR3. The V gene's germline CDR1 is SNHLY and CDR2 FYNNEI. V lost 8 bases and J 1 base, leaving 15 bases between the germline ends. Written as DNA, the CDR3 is TGTGCCAGCGAAAAGGCCAGGGTGAGCAATCAGCCCCAGCATTTT. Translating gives CASEKARVSNQPQHF.

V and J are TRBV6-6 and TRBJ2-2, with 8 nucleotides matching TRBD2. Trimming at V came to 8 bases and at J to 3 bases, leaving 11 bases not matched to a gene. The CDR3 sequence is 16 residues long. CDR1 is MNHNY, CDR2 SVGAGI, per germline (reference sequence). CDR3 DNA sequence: TGTGCCAGCCGAATTGCGGGGGGCCGGGACACCGGGGAGCTGTTTTTT. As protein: CASRIAGGRDTGELFF.

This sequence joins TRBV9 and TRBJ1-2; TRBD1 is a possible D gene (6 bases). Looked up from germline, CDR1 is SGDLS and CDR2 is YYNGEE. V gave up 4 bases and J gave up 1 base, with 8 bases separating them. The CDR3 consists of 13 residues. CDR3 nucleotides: TGTGCCAGCAGCCCGGACAGTAACTATGGCTACACCTTC. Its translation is CASSPDSNYGYTF. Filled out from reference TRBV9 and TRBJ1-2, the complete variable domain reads DSGVTQTPKHLITATGQRVTLRCSPRSGDLSVYWYQQSLDQGLQFLIQYYNGEERAKGNILERFSAQQFPDLHSELNLSSLELGDSALYFCASSPDSNYGYTFGSGTRLTVV.

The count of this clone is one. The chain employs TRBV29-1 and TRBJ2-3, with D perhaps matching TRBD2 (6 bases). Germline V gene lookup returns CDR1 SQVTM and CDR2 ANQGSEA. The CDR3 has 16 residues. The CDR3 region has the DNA TGCAGTTTGCGCGGGGAGCTAGGCGGGAGCACAGATACGCAGTATTTT. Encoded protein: CSLRGELGGSTDTQYF.

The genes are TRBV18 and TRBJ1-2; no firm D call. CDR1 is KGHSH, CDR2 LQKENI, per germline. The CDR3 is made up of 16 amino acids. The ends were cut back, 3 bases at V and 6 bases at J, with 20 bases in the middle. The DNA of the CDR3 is TGTGCCAGCTCACCCATCGGAGGGCCTTATGACGATGGCTACACCTTC. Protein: CASSPIGGPYDDGYTF. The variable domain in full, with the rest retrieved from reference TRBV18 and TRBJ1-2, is NAGVMQNPRHLVRRRGQEARLRCSPMKGHSHVYWYRQLPEEGLKFMVYLQKENIIDESGMPKERFSAEFPKEGPSILRIQQVVRGDSAAYFCASSPIGGPYDDGYTFGSGTRLTVV.

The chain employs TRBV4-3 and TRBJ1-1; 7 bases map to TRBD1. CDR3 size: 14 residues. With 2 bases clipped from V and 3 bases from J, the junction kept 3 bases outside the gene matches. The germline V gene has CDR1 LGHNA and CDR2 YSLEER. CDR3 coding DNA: TGCGCCAGCAGCCAATTCACAGGGGACACTGAAGCTTTCTTT. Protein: CASSQFTGDTEAFF.

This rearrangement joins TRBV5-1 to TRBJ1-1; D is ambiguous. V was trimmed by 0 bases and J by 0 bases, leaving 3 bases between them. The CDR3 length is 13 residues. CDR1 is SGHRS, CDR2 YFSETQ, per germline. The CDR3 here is CASSLDMNTEAFF. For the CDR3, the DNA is TGCGCCAGCAGCTTGGATATGAACACTGAAGCTTTCTTT.